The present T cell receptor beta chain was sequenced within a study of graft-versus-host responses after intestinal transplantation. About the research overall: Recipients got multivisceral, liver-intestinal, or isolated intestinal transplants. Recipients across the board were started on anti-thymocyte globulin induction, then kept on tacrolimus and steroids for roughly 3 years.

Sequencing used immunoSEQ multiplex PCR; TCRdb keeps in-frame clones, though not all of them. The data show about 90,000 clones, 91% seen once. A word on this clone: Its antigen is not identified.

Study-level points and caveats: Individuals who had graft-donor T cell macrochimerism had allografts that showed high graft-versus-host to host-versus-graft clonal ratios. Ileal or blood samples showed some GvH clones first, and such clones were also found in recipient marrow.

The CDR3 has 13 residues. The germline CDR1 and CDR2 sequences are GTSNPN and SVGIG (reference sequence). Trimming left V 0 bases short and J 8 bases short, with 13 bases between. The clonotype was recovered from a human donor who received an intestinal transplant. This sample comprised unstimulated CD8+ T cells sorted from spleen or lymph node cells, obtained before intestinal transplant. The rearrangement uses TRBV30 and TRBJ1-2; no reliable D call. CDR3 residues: CAWSVLGLRGYTF. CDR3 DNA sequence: TGTGCCTGGAGTGTACTTGGGTTGAGGGGCTACACCTTC. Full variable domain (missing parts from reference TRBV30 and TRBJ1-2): SQTIHQWPATLVQPVGSPLSLECTVEGTSNPNLYWYRQAAGRGLQLLFYSVGIGQISSEVPQNLSASRPQDRQFILSSKKLLLSDSGFYLCAWSVLGLRGYTFGSGTRLTVV.